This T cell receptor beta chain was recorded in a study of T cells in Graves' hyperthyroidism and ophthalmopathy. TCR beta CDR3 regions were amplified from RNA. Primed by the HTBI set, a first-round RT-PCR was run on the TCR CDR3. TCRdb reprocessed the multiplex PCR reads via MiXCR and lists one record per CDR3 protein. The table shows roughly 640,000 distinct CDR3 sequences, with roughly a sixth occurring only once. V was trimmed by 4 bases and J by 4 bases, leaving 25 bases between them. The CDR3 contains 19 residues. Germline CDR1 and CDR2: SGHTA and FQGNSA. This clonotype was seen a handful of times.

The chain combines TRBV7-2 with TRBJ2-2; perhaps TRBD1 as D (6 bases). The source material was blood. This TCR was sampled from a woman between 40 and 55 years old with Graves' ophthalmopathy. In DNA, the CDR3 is TGTGCCAGCAGCTCCTTAGGGCCTGCAGGGGCGGCGGGCACCGGGGAGCTGTTTTTT. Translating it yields CASSSLGPAGAAGTGELFF.